This T cell receptor beta chain was observed in a study of blood T cell repertoires in COVID-19. For the study at large: COVID-19 samples from acute and convalescent phases originated in the United States, Italy and Spain.

The V gene lost 0 bases and the J gene lost 0 bases, with 7 bases spanning the gap. This CDR3 spans 15 amino acids. Germline CDR1 is SGDLS and CDR2 is YYNGEE. Original processing methods: Reference gene primer amplification gave estimated nucleated cell counts. This table comes from immunoSEQ multiplex PCR, and its TCRdb copy is limited to in-frame clones, with some not included. V and J calls and clone size are as listed in that table; D and trimming were resolved from the DNA. The data show about 40,000 clones, about 90% seen once. The source material was peripheral blood. This chain connects TRBV9 to TRBJ2-1; possibly TRBD2 for D (5 bases). The TCR sequence derives from a woman in her 70s with acute or convalescent COVID-19. The CDR3 loop reads CASSVGGFSYNEQFF. DNA for the CDR3: TGTGCCAGCAGCGTAGGCGGGTTCTCCTACAATGAGCAGTTCTTC.